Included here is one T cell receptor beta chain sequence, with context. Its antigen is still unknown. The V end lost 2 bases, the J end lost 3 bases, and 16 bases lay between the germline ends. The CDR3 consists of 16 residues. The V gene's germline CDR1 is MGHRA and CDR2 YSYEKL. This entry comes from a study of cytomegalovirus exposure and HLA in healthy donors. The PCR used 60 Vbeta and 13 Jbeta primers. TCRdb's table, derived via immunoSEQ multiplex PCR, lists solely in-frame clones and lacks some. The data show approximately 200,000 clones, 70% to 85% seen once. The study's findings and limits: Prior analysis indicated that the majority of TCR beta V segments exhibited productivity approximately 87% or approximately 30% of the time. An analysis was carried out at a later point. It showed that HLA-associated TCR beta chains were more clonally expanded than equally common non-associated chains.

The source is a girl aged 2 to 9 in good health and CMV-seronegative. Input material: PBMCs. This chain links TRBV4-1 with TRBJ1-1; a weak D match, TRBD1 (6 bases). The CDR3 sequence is CASSQRSPGGDTEAFF. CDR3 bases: TGCGCCAGCAGCCAACGGTCCCCGGGGGGCGACACTGAAGCTTTCTTT.